This T cell receptor beta chain derives from a study of T cells after posttransplantation cyclophosphamide. Generated by immunoSEQ multiplex PCR, the TCRdb table keeps only in-frame clones and is missing some. The sample holds 12,000 to 15,000 clones, under 85% seen once. Germline CDR1 and CDR2: SGHDN and FVKESK. There are 19 residues in the CDR3. Trimming cost V 4 bases and J 5 bases; bases outside gene matches: 13. The chain recombines TRBV14 with TRBJ2-5; 16 bases map to TRBD2. Material: memory CD4+ T cells sorted from PBMCs. This sequence originates from a man over 45. The CDR3: CASSRRYGTSGGDQETQYF. DNA for the CDR3: TGTGCCAGCAGCCGACGATACGGGACTAGCGGGGGGGATCAGGAGACCCAGTACTTC.